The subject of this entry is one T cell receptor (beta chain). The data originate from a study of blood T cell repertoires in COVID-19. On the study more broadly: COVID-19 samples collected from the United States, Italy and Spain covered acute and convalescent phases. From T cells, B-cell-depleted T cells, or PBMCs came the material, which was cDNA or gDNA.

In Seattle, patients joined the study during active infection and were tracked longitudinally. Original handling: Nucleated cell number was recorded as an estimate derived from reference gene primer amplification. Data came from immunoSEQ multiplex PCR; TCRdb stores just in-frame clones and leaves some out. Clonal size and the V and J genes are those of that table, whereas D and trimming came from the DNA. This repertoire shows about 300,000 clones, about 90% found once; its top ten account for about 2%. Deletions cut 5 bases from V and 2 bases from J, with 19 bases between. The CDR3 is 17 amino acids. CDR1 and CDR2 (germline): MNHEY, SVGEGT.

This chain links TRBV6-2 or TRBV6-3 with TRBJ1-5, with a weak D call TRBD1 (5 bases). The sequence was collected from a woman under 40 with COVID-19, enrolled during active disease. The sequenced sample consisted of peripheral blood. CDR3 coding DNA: TGTGCCAGCAGTCCCCTCCTCGGGGGTGGGGGCAATCAGCCCCAGCATTTT. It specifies CASSPLLGGGGNQPQHF.